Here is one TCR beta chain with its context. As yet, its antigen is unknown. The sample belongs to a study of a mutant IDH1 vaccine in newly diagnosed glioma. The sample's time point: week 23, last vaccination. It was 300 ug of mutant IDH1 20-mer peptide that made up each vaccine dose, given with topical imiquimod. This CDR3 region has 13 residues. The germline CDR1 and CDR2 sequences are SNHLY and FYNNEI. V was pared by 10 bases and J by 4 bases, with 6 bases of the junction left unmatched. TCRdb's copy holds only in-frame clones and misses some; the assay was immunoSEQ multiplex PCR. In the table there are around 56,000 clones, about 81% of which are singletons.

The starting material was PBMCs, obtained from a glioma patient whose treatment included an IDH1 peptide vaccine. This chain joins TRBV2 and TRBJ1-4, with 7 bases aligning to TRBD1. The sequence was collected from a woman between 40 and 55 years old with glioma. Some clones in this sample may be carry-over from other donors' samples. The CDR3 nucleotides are TGTGCCATCCTAGACAGGGTTAATGAAAAACTGTTTTTT. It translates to CAILDRVNEKLFF.